This T cell receptor beta chain appears in the sequencing data of a study of blood T cell repertoires in COVID-19. Profiling relied on immunoSEQ multiplex PCR, and the TCRdb table lists in-frame clones only, not all of them. The sample yields some 460,000 clones, 87% seen once. The sequence came from a woman aged 18-30 years who had recovered from COVID-19. The sample consisted of PBMCs or T cells enriched from blood (not recorded which).

The CDR3 DNA is TGTGCCAGCAGCCTCGACAGGGTTCCTGAAGCTTTCTTT. It specifies CASSLDRVPEAFF. The chain couples TRBV7-9 to TRBJ1-1, with 7 bases aligning to TRBD1. Germline CDR1 is SEHNR and CDR2 is FQNEAQ (reference sequence). The CDR3 spans 13 residues. Trimming cost V 5 bases and J 6 bases; bases outside gene matches: 6.